These T cell receptor beta chains were read from a single sample in a study of B cell selection in AIRE deficiency. TCRdb keeps only in-frame clones here, not all; method: immunoSEQ multiplex PCR. Counted here are about 25,000 clones, about 95% occurring once; the ten biggest clones make up around 0.23%. The sequencing input was CD4+CD127+ conventional T cells sorted from PBMCs. The receptor source for this set is a human donor in good health. Both conserved end residues are part of each CDR3. Each record gives: D gene, clone size, V gene, J gene, CDR3 DNA, CDR3 protein. D genes are given only for firm matches. The listing skips clone size in some rows; elsewhere it reads once, few, many or a size class.

d_call: .
clone_size: .
v_call: TRBV29-1
j_call: TRBJ2-1
cdr3_nt: TGCAGCGCCGGTCGGCGGGACCGGGACAATGAGCAGTTCTTC
cdr3_aa: CSAGRRDRDNEQFF

d_call: .
clone_size: .
v_call: TRBV19
j_call: TRBJ1-5
cdr3_nt: TGTGCCAGTAGTATCTCGCAGGGCGGCCAGCCCCAGCATTTT
cdr3_aa: CASSISQGGQPQHF

d_call: .
clone_size: .
v_call: TRBV6-6
j_call: TRBJ1-5
cdr3_nt: TGTGCCAGCAGTCCCTCGGATCGGGCTCAGCCCCAGCATTTT
cdr3_aa: CASSPSDRAQPQHF

d_call: TRBD1
clone_size: .
v_call: TRBV7-6
j_call: TRBJ2-1
cdr3_nt: TGTGCCAGCAGCTTAGCCTGGGACAGGGTGAATGAGCAGTTCTTC
cdr3_aa: CASSLAWDRVNEQFF

d_call: .
clone_size: .
v_call: TRBV6-1
j_call: TRBJ1-5
cdr3_nt: TGTGCCAGCAGTGATCTAACCGGGACCCTTAGCAATCAGCCCCAGCATTTT
cdr3_aa: CASSDLTGTLSNQPQHF

d_call: .
clone_size: .
v_call: TRBV6-5
j_call: TRBJ2-1
cdr3_nt: TGTGCCAGCAGTTATTCCCCGCTCAATGAGCAGTTCTTC
cdr3_aa: CASSYSPLNEQFF

d_call: TRBD1
clone_size: .
v_call: TRBV5-3
j_call: TRBJ2-3
cdr3_nt: TGTGCCAGAAGCGGCGAACAGGGGGTAGGAGATACGCAGTATTTT
cdr3_aa: CARSGEQGVGDTQYF

d_call: TRBD2
clone_size: .
v_call: TRBV19
j_call: TRBJ2-1
cdr3_nt: TGTGCCAGTAGTATGCGGGGGTTACCTGGCGATGAGCAGTTCTTC
cdr3_aa: CASSMRGLPGDEQFF

d_call: .
clone_size: .
v_call: TRBV19
j_call: TRBJ2-7
cdr3_nt: TGTGCCAGTAGCCCACTAGGGACATCCGATTCCTACGAGCAGTACTTC
cdr3_aa: CASSPLGTSDSYEQYF

d_call: .
clone_size: .
v_call: TRBV2
j_call: TRBJ2-3
cdr3_nt: TGTGCCAGCAGCCCGGGACGAGATACGCAGTATTTT
cdr3_aa: CASSPGRDTQYF

d_call: .
clone_size: .
v_call: TRBV7-9
j_call: TRBJ1-3
cdr3_nt: TGTGCCAGCAGCTCCCAACTTAACACCATATATTTT
cdr3_aa: CASSSQLNTIYF

d_call: TRBD1
clone_size: once
v_call: TRBV7-9
j_call: TRBJ1-2
cdr3_nt: TGTGCCAGCAGTTCTACAGGGGTCTATGGCTACACCTTC
cdr3_aa: CASSSTGVYGYTF

d_call: .
clone_size: .
v_call: TRBV19
j_call: TRBJ1-2
cdr3_nt: TGTGCCAGTAAGTCGGGGAGGTATGGCTACACCTTC
cdr3_aa: CASKSGRYGYTF

d_call: .
clone_size: .
v_call: TRBV5-4
j_call: TRBJ1-5
cdr3_nt: TGTGCCAGCAGCGTAGACGTGGCAGGCCCTCCTAGCAATCAGCCCCAGCATTTT
cdr3_aa: CASSVDVAGPPSNQPQHF

d_call: .
clone_size: .
v_call: TRBV4-1
j_call: TRBJ1-4
cdr3_nt: TGCGCCAGCAGCCCGAGGCAGGTCAATGAAAAACTGTTTTTT
cdr3_aa: CASSPRQVNEKLFF

d_call: .
clone_size: .
v_call: TRBV11-3
j_call: TRBJ2-2
cdr3_nt: TGTGCCAGCAGCTTCGGGACAAGCACCGGGGAGCTGTTTTTT
cdr3_aa: CASSFGTSTGELFF

d_call: .
clone_size: .
v_call: TRBV6-1
j_call: TRBJ2-5
cdr3_nt: TGTGCCAGTGGGGGCGCCGGCCAAGAGACCCAGTACTTC
cdr3_aa: CASGGAGQETQYF

d_call: .
clone_size: few
v_call: TRBV7-9
j_call: TRBJ1-2
cdr3_nt: TGTGCCAGCACCGAAAGGGCCTTAACCTATGGCTACACCTTC
cdr3_aa: CASTERALTYGYTF

d_call: .
clone_size: .
v_call: TRBV11-2
j_call: TRBJ2-3
cdr3_nt: TGTGCCAGCAGTCAGAAGTGGGTCCGTTTAGGAACAGATACGCAGTATTTT
cdr3_aa: CASSQKWVRLGTDTQYF

d_call: TRBD2
clone_size: few
v_call: TRBV27
j_call: TRBJ2-7
cdr3_nt: TGTGCCAGCAGTTTAGTGACTAGCGGTCCAGAGGAGCAGTACTTC
cdr3_aa: CASSLVTSGPEEQYF

d_call: .
clone_size: once
v_call: TRBV5-4
j_call: TRBJ2-7
cdr3_nt: TGTGCCAGCAGCCCGGGGGTTGGTGTTGCGTACGAGCAGTACTTC
cdr3_aa: CASSPGVGVAYEQYF

d_call: TRBD2
clone_size: .
v_call: TRBV2
j_call: TRBJ2-1
cdr3_nt: TGTGCCAGCAGTTTCGGACTAGCGGGCAATGAGCAGTTCTTC
cdr3_aa: CASSFGLAGNEQFF

d_call: .
clone_size: .
v_call: TRBV6-1
j_call: TRBJ1-2
cdr3_nt: TGTGCCAGCAGTGAAGCTGCCCAGGCTTTCTCTTATGGCTACACCTTC
cdr3_aa: CASSEAAQAFSYGYTF

d_call: .
clone_size: .
v_call: TRBV7-2
j_call: TRBJ2-2
cdr3_nt: TGTGCCAGCCGCACCTGGCGCAAGAACACCGGGGAGCTGTTTTTT
cdr3_aa: CASRTWRKNTGELFF

d_call: .
clone_size: .
v_call: TRBV18
j_call: TRBJ1-1
cdr3_nt: TGTGCCAGCTCACCGTGGACCTTGAACACTGAAGCTTTCTTT
cdr3_aa: CASSPWTLNTEAFF

d_call: .
clone_size: .
v_call: TRBV6-1
j_call: TRBJ1-1
cdr3_nt: TGTGCCAGCAACCCGGGGGGGTGGACTGAAGCTTTCTTT
cdr3_aa: CASNPGGWTEAFF

d_call: .
clone_size: .
v_call: TRBV7-6
j_call: TRBJ2-1
cdr3_nt: TGTGCCAGCAGCGAAGAGGGGGGCTTGTGGAATGAGCAGTTCTTC
cdr3_aa: CASSEEGGLWNEQFF

d_call: TRBD1
clone_size: .
v_call: TRBV5-1
j_call: TRBJ2-3
cdr3_nt: TGCGCCAGCAGCTTGTGGGCAGGGACAGGGGCAGATACGCAGTATTTT
cdr3_aa: CASSLWAGTGADTQYF

d_call: TRBD1
clone_size: once
v_call: TRBV4-2
j_call: TRBJ1-2
cdr3_nt: TGTGCCAGCAGCATAGACAGGGGGCCTGGCTACACCTTC
cdr3_aa: CASSIDRGPGYTF